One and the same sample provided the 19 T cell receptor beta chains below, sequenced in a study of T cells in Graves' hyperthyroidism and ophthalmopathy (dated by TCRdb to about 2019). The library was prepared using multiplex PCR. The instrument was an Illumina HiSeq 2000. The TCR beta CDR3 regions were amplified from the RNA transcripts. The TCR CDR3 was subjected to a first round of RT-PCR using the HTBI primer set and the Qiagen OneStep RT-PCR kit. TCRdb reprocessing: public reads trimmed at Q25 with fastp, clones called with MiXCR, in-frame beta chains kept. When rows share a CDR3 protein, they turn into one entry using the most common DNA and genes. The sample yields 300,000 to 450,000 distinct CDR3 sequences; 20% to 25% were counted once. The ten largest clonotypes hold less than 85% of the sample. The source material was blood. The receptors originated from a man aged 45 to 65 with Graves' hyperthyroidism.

CDR3 coding DNA: TGTGCCAGCAGTTTAAGGGCACGCGAGACCCAGTACTTC. Protein sequence: CASSLRARETQYF. The chain has TRBV27 and TRBJ2-5; D unclear. The germline gives CDR1 MNHEY, CDR2 SMNVEV (reference sequence). CDR3 size: 13 residues. Trimming removed 2 bases from V and 5 bases from J, with 9 bases in between.

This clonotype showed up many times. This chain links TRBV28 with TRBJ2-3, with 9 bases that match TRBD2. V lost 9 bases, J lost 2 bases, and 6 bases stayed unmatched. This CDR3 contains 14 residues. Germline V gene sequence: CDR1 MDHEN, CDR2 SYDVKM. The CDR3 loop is CASSGTSFTDTQYF. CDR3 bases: TGTGCCAGTTCGGGGACTAGCTTCACAGATACGCAGTATTTT.

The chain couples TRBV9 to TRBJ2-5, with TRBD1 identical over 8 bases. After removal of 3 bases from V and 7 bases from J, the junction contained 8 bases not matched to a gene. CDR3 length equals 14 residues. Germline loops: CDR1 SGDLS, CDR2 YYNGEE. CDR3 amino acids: CASSAGQGAGTQYF. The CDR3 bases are TGTGCCAGCAGCGCCGGACAGGGAGCCGGGACCCAGTACTTC.

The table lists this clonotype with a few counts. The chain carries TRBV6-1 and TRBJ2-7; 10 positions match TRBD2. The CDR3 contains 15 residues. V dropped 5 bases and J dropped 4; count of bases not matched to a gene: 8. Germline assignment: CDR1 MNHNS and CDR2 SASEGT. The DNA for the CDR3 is TGTGCCAGCAGTATGTTAAGCGGGAGGGATTACGAGCAGTACTTC. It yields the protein CASSMLSGRDYEQYF.

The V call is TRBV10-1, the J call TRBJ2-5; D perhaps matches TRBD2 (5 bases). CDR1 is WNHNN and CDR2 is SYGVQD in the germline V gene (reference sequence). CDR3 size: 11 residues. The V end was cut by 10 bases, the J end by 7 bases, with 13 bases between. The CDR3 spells CAKRVEGTQYF. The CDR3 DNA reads TGCGCCAAGAGGGTTGAGGGGACCCAGTACTTC.

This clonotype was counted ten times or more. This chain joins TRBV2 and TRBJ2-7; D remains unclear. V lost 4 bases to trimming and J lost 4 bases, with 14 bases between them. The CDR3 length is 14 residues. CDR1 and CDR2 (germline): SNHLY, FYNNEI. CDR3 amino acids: CASSVRRERYEQYF. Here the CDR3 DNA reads TGTGCCAGCAGTGTTCGAAGAGAGAGGTACGAGCAGTACTTC.

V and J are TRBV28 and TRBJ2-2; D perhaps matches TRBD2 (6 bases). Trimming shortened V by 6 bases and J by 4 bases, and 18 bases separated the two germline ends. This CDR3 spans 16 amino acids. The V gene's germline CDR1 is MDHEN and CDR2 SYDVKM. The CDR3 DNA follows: TGTGCCAGCAGACAATTTCTAGCGAGATCCACCGGGGAGCTGTTTTTT. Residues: CASRQFLARSTGELFF. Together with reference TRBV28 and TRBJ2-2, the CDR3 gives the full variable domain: DVKVTQSSRYLVKRTGEKVFLECVQDMDHENMFWYRQDPGLGLRLIYFSYDVKMKEKGDIPEGYSVSREKKERFSLILESASTNQTSMYLCASRQFLARSTGELFFGEGSRLTVL.

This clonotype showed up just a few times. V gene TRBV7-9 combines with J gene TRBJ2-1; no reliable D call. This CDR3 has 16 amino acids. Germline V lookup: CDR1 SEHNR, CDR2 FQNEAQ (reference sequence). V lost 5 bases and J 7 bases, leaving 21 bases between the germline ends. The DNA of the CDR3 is TGTGCCAGCAGCCTTCAACTTGGCCCTATGGGGAATGAGCAGTTCTTC. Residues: CASSLQLGPMGNEQFF.

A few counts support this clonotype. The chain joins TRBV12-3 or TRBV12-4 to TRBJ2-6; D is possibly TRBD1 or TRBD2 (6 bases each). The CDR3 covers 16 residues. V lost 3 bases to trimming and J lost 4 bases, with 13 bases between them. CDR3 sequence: CASSFQRGRGANVLTF. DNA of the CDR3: TGTGCCAGCAGTTTTCAACGGGGGCGCGGGGCCAACGTCCTGACTTTC.

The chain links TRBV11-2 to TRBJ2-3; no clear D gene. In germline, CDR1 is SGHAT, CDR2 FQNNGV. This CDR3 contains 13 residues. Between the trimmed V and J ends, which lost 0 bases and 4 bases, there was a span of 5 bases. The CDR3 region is CASSLEAPDTQYF. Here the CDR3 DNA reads TGTGCCAGCAGCTTAGAGGCCCCAGATACGCAGTATTTT.

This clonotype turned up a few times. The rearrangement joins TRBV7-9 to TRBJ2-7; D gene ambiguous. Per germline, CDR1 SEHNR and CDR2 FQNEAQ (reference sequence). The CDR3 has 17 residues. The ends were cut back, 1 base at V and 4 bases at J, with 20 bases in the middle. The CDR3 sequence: CASSLVSPFDIAYEQYF. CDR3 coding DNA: TGTGCCAGCAGCTTAGTTTCCCCGTTTGATATCGCGTACGAGCAGTACTTC.

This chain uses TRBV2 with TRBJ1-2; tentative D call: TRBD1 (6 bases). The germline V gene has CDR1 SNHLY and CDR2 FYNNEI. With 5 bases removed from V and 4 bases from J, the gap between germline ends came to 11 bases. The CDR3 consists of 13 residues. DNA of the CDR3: TGTGCCAGCAGTCCGGACAGTGGCTATGGCTACACCTTC. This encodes CASSPDSGYGYTF.

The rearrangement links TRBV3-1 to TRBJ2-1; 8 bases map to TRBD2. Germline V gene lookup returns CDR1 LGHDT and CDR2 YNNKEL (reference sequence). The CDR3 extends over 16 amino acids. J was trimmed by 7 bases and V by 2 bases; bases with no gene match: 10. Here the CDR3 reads CASSQSMGGRRNEQFF. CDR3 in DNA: TGTGCCAGCAGCCAATCAATGGGCGGGAGGAGGAATGAGCAGTTCTTC.

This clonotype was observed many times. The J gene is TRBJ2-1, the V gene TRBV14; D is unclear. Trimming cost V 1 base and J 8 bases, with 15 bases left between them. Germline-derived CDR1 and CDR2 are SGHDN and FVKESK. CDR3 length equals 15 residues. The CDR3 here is CASSQGLYRWDEQFF. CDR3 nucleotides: TGTGCCAGCAGCCAAGGTCTATACCGCTGGGATGAGCAGTTCTTC. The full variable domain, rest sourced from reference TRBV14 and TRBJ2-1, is EAGVTQFPSHSVIEKGQTVTLRCDPISGHDNLYWYRRVMGKEIKFLLHFVKESKQDESGMPNNRFLAERTGGTYSTLKVQPAELEDSGVYFCASSQGLYRWDEQFFGPGTRLTVL.

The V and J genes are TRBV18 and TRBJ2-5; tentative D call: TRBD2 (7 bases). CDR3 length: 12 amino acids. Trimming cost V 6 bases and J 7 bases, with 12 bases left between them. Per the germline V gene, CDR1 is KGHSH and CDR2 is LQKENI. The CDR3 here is CASSGLGGTQYF. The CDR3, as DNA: TGTGCCAGCTCCGGACTAGGGGGGACCCAGTACTTC.

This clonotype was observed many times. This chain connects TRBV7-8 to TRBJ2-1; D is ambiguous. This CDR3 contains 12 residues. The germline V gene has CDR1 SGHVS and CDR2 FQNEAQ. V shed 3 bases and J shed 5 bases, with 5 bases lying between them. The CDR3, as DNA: TGTGCCAGCAGCTTTTACAACAATGAGCAGTTCTTC. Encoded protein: CASSFYNNEQFF.

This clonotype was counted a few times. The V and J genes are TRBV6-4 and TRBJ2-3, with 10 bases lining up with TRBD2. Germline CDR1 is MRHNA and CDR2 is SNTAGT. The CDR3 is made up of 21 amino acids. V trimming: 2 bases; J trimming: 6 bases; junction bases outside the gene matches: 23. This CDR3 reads CASSDPQGGSGRSVHADTQYF. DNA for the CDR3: TGTGCCAGCAGTGACCCGCAGGGGGGTAGCGGGAGGTCCGTCCACGCGGATACGCAGTATTTT.

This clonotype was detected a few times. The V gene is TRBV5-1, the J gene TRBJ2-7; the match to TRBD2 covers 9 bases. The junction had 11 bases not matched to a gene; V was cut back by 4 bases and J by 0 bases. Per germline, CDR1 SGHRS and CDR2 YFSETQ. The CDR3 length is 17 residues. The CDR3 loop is CASSPETSGWSSYEQYF. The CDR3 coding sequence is TGCGCCAGCAGCCCGGAGACTAGCGGCTGGAGCTCCTACGAGCAGTACTTC.

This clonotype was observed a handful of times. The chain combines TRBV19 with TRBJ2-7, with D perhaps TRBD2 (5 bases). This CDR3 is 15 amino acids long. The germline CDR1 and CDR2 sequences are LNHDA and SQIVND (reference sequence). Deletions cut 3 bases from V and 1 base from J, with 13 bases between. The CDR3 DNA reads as TGTGCCAGTAGTATTAGCGTGGCGTTATCCTACGAGCAGTACTTC. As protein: CASSISVALSYEQYF.